The rows below give T cell receptor beta chains drawn from one sample of a study of prognosis after radiotherapy for stage I lung cancer. TCRdb passed the multiplex PCR reads through MiXCR, listing each CDR3 protein once. The table has 15,000 to 20,000 distinct CDR3 sequences, approximately 46% seen once; the top ten hold 32%. The sequenced sample was PBMCs, obtained before or after stereotactic body radiation therapy (not recorded which). The receptors were gathered from a donor over 45 with non-small cell lung cancer. The CDR3 runs from the conserved cysteine through the conserved F or W. The D gene is left open where the match is weak. The size entry is marked missing in some rows and otherwise reads once, few, many or a size class.

V gene	D gene	clone size	J gene	CDR3 protein	CDR3 DNA
TRBV28	TRBD2	-	TRBJ2-5	CSSRLLAGQDTQYF	TGTTCCAGCAGGCTACTAGCGGGGCAAGATACCCAGTACTTC
TRBV28	TRBD2	many	TRBJ2-7	CASSSGGVSYEQYF	TGTGCCAGCAGTTCCGGGGGGGTATCCTACGAGCAGTACTTC
TRBV9	TRBD1	many	TRBJ2-5	CASSDGDSHQETQYF	TGTGCCAGCAGCGACGGGGACAGCCATCAAGAGACCCAGTACTTC
TRBV5-1	-	-	TRBJ2-2	CASSLEVGNTGELFF	TGCGCCAGCAGCTTGGAGGTGGGGAACACCGGGGAGCTGTTTTTT
TRBV2	-	-	TRBJ1-6	CASSDGHGRQYSPLHF	TGTGCCAGCAGTGACGGACATGGCCGCCAATATTCACCCCTCCACTTT
TRBV9	-	many	TRBJ1-3	CASSVGGNSGNTIYF	TGTGCCAGCAGCGTAGGAGGAAACTCTGGAAACACCATATATTTT
TRBV20-1	TRBD2	-	TRBJ2-7	CSAKITSGRSEQYF	TGCAGTGCCAAGATAACTAGCGGGAGAAGCGAGCAGTACTTC
TRBV3-1	TRBD2	many	TRBJ2-7	CASSPSGGTYEQYF	TGTGCCAGCAGCCCGTCGGGGGGGACCTACGAGCAGTACTTC
TRBV28	-	many	TRBJ1-2	CASISKGHNYGYTF	TGTGCCAGCATAAGCAAGGGACATAACTATGGCTACACCTTC
TRBV7-2	-	many	TRBJ1-3	CASSFFAAGNTIYF	TGTGCCAGCAGCTTTTTTGCTGCTGGAAACACCATATATTTT
TRBV27	TRBD1	many	TRBJ1-1	CASSLFGQGNTEAFF	TGTGCCAGCAGTTTATTCGGACAGGGGAACACTGAAGCTTTCTTT
TRBV6-1	-	-	TRBJ2-6	CASSAISFSGSNVLTF	TGTGCCAGCAGCGCGATATCCTTCTCTGGGTCCAACGTCCTGACTTTC
TRBV6-1	-	many	TRBJ2-7	CASTAMGNEQYF	TGTGCCAGCACTGCTATGGGGAACGAGCAGTACTTC
TRBV15	-	many	TRBJ2-1	CATSRAILGPNEQFF	TGTGCCACCAGCCGCGCTATCTTGGGTCCGAATGAGCAGTTCTTC
TRBV19	-	once	TRBJ1-1	CASSARGRGTGRNTEAFF	TGTGCCAGTAGTGCGCGGGGGAGGGGAACGGGGAGAAACACTGAAGCTTTCTTT
TRBV20-1	-	many	TRBJ2-3	CSARDMREGTDTQYF	TGCAGTGCTAGAGACATGAGGGAAGGGACAGATACGCAGTATTTT
TRBV5-1	-	many	TRBJ2-1	CASSLGQSSYNEQFF	TGCGCCAGCAGCTTGGGACAGAGCTCCTACAATGAGCAGTTCTTC
TRBV20-1	-	many	TRBJ1-2	CSARDRGGYGYTF	TGCAGTGCTAGAGATCGTGGGGGCTATGGCTACACCTTC
TRBV12-3/TRBV12-4	TRBD1	medium-sized	TRBJ1-2	CASRGQNYGYTF	TGTGCCAGCAGGGGACAGAATTATGGCTACACCTTC
TRBV13	-	many	TRBJ1-3	CASSGASWSSSGNTIYF	TGTGCCAGCAGTGGGGCGAGTTGGAGTAGCTCTGGAAACACCATATATTTT
TRBV6-2/TRBV6-3	-	-	TRBJ2-5	CASSEGRAYPETQYF	TGTGCCAGCAGTGAGGGCAGGGCCTACCCAGAGACCCAGTACTTC
TRBV19	-	-	TRBJ2-5	CASSLYGQDTQYF	TGTGCCAGTAGTCTCTACGGGCAAGATACCCAGTACTTC
TRBV12-3/TRBV12-4	-	many	TRBJ1-4	CARPGSGWGEKLFF	TGTGCCAGGCCTGGGTCAGGGTGGGGTGAAAAACTGTTTTTT
TRBV7-2	-	many	TRBJ2-3	CASSFDHTDTQYF	TGTGCCAGCAGCTTTGACCACACAGATACGCAGTATTTT
TRBV18	-	many	TRBJ2-7	CASSGTVRYEQYF	TGTGCCAGCTCCGGGACCGTTCGATACGAGCAGTACTTC
TRBV5-1	-	medium-sized	TRBJ2-1	CASSLGGGYNEQFF	TGCGCCAGCAGCTTAGGGGGGGGCTACAATGAGCAGTTCTTC
TRBV6-2/TRBV6-3	-	-	TRBJ2-2	CASSYSIARANTGELFF	TGTGCCAGCAGTTACTCGATAGCTCGCGCGAACACCGGGGAGCTGTTTTTT
TRBV5-4	-	few	TRBJ2-5	CASQSLGFNQETQYF	TGTGCCAGCCAGAGCCTCGGTTTCAACCAAGAGACCCAGTACTTC
TRBV30	-	-	TRBJ1-6	CAWKGTGPSPLHF	TGTGCCTGGAAGGGAACAGGCCCCTCACCCCTCCACTTT
TRBV7-2	-	many	TRBJ2-3	CASSSTGGDTDTQYF	TGTGCCAGCAGCTCTACTGGCGGAGACACAGATACGCAGTATTTT